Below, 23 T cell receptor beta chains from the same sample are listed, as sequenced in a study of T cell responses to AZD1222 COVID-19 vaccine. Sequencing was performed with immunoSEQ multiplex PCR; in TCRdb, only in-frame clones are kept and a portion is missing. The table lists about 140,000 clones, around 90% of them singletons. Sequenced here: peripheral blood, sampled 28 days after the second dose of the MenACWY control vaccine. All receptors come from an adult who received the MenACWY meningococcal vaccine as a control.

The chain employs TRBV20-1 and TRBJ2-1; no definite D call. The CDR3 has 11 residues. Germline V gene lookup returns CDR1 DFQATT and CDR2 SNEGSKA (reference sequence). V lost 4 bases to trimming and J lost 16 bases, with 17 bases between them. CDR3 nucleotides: TGCAGTGCTAACCCAGAAGCTTCTCCTTTCTTC. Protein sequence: CSANPEASPFF.

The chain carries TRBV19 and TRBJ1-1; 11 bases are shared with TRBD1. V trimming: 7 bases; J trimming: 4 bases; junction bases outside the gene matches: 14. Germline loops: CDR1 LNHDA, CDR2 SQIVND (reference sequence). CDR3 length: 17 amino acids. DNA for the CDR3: TGTGCCAGTACCCCATCGGGACAGGGGGAATGGGGCACTGAAGCTTTCTTT. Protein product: CASTPSGQGEWGTEAFF.

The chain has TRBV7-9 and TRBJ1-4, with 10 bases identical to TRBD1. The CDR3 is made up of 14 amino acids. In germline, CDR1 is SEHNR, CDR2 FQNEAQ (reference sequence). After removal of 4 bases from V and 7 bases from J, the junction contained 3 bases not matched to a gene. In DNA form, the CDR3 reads TGTGCCAGCAGCTCTCGGGACAGGGGTGAAAAACTGTTTTTT. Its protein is CASSSRDRGEKLFF.

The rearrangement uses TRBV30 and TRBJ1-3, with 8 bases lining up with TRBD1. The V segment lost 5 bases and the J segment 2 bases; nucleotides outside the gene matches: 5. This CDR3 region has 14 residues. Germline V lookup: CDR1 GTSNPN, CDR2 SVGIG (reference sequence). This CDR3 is CAWDRGEPGNTIYF. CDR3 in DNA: TGTGCCTGGGACAGGGGAGAACCTGGAAACACCATATATTTT.

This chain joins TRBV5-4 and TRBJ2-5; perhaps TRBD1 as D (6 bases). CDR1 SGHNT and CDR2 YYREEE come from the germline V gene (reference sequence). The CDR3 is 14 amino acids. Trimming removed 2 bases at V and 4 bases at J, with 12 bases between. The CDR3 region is CASSFNQGIETQYF. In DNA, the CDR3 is TGTGCCAGCAGCTTCAATCAGGGGATAGAGACCCAGTACTTC.

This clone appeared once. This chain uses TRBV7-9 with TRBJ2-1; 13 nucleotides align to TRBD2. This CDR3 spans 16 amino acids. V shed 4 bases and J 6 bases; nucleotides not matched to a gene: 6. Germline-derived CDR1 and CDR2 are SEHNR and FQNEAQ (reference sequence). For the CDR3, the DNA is TGTGCCAGCAGCTCCCGACTAGCGGGAGGACCCAATGAGCAGTTCTTC. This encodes CASSSRLAGGPNEQFF.

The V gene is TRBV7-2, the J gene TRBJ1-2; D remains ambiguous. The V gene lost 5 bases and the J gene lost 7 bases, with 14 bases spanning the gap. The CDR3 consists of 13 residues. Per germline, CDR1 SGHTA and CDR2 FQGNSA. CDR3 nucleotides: TGTGCCAGCAGCCACCCCACCACCAGTGGCTACACCTTC. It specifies CASSHPTTSGYTF.

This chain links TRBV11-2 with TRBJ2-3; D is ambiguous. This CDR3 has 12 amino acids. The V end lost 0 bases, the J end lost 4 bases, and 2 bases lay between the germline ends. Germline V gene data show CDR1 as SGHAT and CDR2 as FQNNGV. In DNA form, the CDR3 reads TGTGCCAGCAGCTTAGAATCAGATACGCAGTATTTT. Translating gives CASSLESDTQYF.

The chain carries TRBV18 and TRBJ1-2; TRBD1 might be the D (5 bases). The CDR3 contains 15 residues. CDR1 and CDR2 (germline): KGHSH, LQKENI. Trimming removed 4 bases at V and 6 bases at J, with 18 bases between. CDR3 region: CASSQRDGPGDGYTF. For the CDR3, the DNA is TGTGCCAGCTCACAAAGGGACGGCCCGGGCGATGGCTACACCTTC.

CDR3 in amino acids: CASSVRGGQIPGNTIYF. CDR3 sequence (DNA): TGTGCCAGCAGCGTAAGGGGGGGACAGATTCCTGGAAACACCATATATTTT. The chain couples TRBV9 to TRBJ1-3; 7 bases are shared with TRBD1. This CDR3 contains 17 residues. The V gene's germline CDR1 is SGDLS and CDR2 YYNGEE. The trim removed 1 base at V and 2 bases at J, leaving 9 bases unmatched.

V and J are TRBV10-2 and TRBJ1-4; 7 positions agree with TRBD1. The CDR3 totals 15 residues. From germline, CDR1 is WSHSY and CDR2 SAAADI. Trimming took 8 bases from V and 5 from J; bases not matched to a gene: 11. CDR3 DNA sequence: TGCGCCAGCTTACCCCAGCAGGGGGGGAATGAAAAACTGTTTTTT. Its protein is CASLPQQGGNEKLFF.

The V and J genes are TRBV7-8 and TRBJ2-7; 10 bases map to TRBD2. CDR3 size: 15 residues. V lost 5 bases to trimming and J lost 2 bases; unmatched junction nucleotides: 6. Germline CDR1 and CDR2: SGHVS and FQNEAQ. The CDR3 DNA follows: TGTGCCAGCAGCGCCTTAGCGGGGGGAACCTACGAGCAGTACTTC. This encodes CASSALAGGTYEQYF. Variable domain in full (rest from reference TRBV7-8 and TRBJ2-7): GAGVSQSPRYKVAKRGQDVALRCDPISGHVSLFWYQQALGQGPEFLTYFQNEAQLDKSGLPSDRFFAERPEGSVSTLKIQRTQQEDSAVYLCASSALAGGTYEQYFGPGTRLTVT.

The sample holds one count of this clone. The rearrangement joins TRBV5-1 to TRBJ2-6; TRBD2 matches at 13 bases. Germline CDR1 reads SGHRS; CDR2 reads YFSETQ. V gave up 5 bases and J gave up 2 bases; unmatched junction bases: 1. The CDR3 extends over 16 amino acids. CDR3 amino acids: CASRLAGGAGANVLTF. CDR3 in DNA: TGCGCCAGCAGACTAGCGGGAGGGGCTGGGGCCAACGTCCTGACTTTC.

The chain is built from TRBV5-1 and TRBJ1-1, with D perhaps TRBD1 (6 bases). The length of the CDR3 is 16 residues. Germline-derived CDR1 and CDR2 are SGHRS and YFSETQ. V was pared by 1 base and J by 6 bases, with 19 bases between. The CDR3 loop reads CASSLRGAGVGAEAFF. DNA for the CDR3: TGCGCCAGCAGCTTGCGAGGGGCAGGGGTTGGGGCTGAAGCTTTCTTT. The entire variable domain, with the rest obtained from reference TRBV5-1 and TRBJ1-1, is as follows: KAGVTQTPRYLIKTRGQQVTLSCSPISGHRSVSWYQQTPGQGLQFLFEYFSETQRNKGNFPGRFSGRQFSNSRSEMNVSTLELGDSALYLCASSLRGAGVGAEAFFGQGTRLTVV.

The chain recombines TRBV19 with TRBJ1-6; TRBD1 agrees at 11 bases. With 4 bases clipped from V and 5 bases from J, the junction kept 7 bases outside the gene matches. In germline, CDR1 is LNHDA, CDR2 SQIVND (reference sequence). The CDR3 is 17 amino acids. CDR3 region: CASSTRDRGKNNSPLHF. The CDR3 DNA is TGTGCCAGTAGTACCCGGGACAGGGGGAAAAATAATTCACCCCTCCACTTT. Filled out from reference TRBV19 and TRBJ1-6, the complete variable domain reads DGGITQSPKYLFRKEGQNVTLSCEQNLNHDAMYWYRQDPGQGLRLIYYSQIVNDFQKGDIAEGYSVSREKKESFPLTVTSAQKNPTAFYLCASSTRDRGKNNSPLHFGNGTRLTVT.

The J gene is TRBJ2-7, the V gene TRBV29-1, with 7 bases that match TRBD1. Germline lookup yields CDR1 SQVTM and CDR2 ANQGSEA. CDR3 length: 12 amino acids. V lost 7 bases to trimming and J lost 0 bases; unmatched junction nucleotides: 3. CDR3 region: CSATGDSYEQYF. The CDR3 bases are TGCAGCGCCACAGGGGACTCCTACGAGCAGTACTTC.

This CDR3 is CASSYPLSGKREDEQFF. CDR3 bases: TGTGCCAGCAGTTACCCCCTCTCGGGGAAAAGGGAGGATGAGCAGTTCTTC. V usage is TRBV6-2 or TRBV6-3 and J usage is TRBJ2-1, with a weak D call TRBD2 (6 bases). Trimming removed 2 bases at V and 8 bases at J, with 22 bases between. This CDR3 is 17 amino acids long. Per germline, CDR1 MNHEY and CDR2 SVGEGT.

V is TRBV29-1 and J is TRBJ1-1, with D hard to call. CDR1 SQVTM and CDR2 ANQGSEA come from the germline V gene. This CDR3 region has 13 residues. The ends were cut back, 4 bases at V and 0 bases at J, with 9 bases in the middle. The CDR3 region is CSVVKGLNTEAFF. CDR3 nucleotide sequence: TGCAGCGTTGTCAAGGGTTTGAACACTGAAGCTTTCTTT.

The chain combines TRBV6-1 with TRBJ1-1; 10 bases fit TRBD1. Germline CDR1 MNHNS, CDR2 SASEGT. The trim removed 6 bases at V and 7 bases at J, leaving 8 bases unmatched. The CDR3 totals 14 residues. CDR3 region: CASRVPGQGREAFF. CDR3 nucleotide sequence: TGTGCCAGCAGAGTCCCGGGACAGGGGCGTGAAGCTTTCTTT.

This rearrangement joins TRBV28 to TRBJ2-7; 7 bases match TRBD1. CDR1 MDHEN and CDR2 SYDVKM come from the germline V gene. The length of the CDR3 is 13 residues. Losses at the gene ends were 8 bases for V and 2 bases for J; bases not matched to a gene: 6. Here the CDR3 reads CASRQGVTYEQYF. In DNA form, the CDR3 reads TGTGCCAGCCGACAGGGTGTCACCTACGAGCAGTACTTC.

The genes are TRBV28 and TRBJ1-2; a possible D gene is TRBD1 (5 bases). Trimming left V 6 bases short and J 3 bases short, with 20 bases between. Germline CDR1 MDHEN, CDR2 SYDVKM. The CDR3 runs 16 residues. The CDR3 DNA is TGTGCCAGCAGCCCCAGGGACCGCACAATTGACTATGGCTACACCTTC. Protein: CASSPRDRTIDYGYTF.

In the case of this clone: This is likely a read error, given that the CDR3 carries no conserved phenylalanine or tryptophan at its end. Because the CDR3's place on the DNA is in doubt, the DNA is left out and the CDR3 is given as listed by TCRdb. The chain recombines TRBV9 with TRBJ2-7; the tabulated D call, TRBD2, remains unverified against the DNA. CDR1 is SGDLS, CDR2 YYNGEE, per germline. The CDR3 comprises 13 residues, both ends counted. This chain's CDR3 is CASSVPNSGTTLL.

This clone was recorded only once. CDR3 in amino acids: CATSREPNQPQHF. In nucleotides, the CDR3 is TGTGCCACCAGCAGAGAACCAAATCAGCCCCAGCATTTT. The V gene is TRBV15, the J gene TRBJ1-5; D unresolved. V was clipped by 0 bases and J by 4 bases, with 4 bases between them. CDR3 length: 13 amino acids. Germline CDR1 LNHNV, CDR2 YYDKDF (reference sequence).